This T cell receptor (beta chain) was profiled in a study of T cells in severe cutaneous drug reactions. Germline-derived CDR1 and CDR2 are SQVTM and ANQGSEA. This CDR3 comprises 14 residues. Carbamazepine had induced Stevens-Johnson syndrome or toxic epidermal necrolysis in the sequenced donors. Bulk and single-cell libraries used iRepertoire multiplex PCR with TCR subtype-specific primers. TCRdb reprocessed the multiplex PCR reads, keeping one entry per CDR3 protein, no DNA. The listing contains about 8,300 distinct CDR3 sequences. The TCR originated in a human donor with a severe cutaneous adverse drug reaction. The sequencing input was cells from a skin blister. J is TRBJ1-4 and V is TRBV29-1; TCRdb selects TRBD1, and the lack of DNA leaves this call unchecked. CDR3 sequence reads: CSVDQGQFNEKLFF.